A single sample gave rise to the 30 T cell receptor beta chains below, sequenced in a study of patients and donors after allogeneic stem cell transplantation. MiXCR was run by TCRdb on the RT-PCR reads, yielding one entry per CDR3 protein. This sample carries 900,000 to 1,000,000 distinct CDR3 sequences, more than 15% of them seen once, and the ten largest clones take roughly 6%. The sequenced sample consisted of blood, either unsorted or a sorted T cell fraction (not recorded which). The receptors derive from a human donor who was either an allogeneic HSCT recipient or a stem cell or donor lymphocyte infusion donor (not recorded which). It is not recorded whose cells these are; they may come from a transplant donor.

V gene TRBV12-3 or TRBV12-4 combines with J gene TRBJ1-1; TRBD1 is a possible D gene (5 bases). The CDR3 is made up of 17 amino acids. Trimming removed 7 bases from V and 0 bases from J, with 21 bases in between. CDR3 nucleotides: TGTGCCAGCACCTCTGGTCAAAGGACAAGTTTGAACACTGAAGCTTTCTTT. Its protein product is CASTSGQRTSLNTEAFF.

This clonotype has more than one count but fewer than ten. The chain couples TRBV12-3 or TRBV12-4 to TRBJ2-1, with D hard to call. The CDR3 loop spans 18 amino acids. Trimming removed 4 bases at V and 2 bases at J, with 21 bases between. The CDR3 loop reads CASSSLARTSGPYNEQFF. The CDR3 DNA is TGTGCCAGCAGTTCTCTGGCGCGAACCAGTGGGCCCTACAATGAGCAGTTCTTC.

This clonotype showed up just a few times. The chain recombines TRBV7-2 with TRBJ2-1; 7 nucleotides match TRBD2. Unmatched junction bases numbered 7, after V lost 6 bases and J lost 2 bases. The CDR3 has 15 amino acids. Germline CDR1 and CDR2: SGHTA and FQGNSA. CDR3 protein: CASSSTSPTYNEQFF. CDR3 sequence (DNA): TGTGCCAGCAGTTCGACTAGCCCTACCTACAATGAGCAGTTCTTC. The complete variable domain, with remaining parts taken from reference TRBV7-2 and TRBJ2-1, reads GAGVSQSPSNKVTEKGKDVELRCDPISGHTALYWYRQSLGQGLEFLIYFQGNSAPDKSGLPSDRFSAERTGGSVSTLTIQRTQQEDSAVYLCASSSTSPTYNEQFFGPGTRLTVL.

This clonotype was recorded a few times. V and J are TRBV6-2 or TRBV6-3 and TRBJ2-7, with D perhaps TRBD2 (5 bases). Germline V gives CDR1 MNHEY, CDR2 SVGEGT. The CDR3 is made up of 14 amino acids. Trimming pared 5 bases from V and 2 bases from J, leaving 13 bases between. CDR3: CASSLQRWTYEQYF. CDR3 DNA: TGTGCCAGCAGTCTCCAGCGGTGGACCTACGAGCAGTACTTC.

This clonotype was seen only a few times. The rearrangement links TRBV5-4 to TRBJ1-2; no clear D gene. This CDR3 has 12 amino acids. V was clipped by 4 bases and J by 7 bases, with 11 bases between them. Per the germline V gene, CDR1 is SGHNT and CDR2 is YYREEE (reference sequence). The CDR3 sequence is CASSVGVGGYTF. For the CDR3, the DNA is TGTGCCAGCAGCGTGGGAGTGGGTGGCTACACCTTC.

This clonotype was seen many times. The limits of the CDR3 on the DNA are not certain, so only TCRdb's listed CDR3 is given. This chain joins TRBV24-1 and TRBJ2-1; TRBD2, as called in the table, went unchecked against the DNA. Germline V gene sequence: CDR1 KGHDR, CDR2 SFDVKD. The CDR3 comprises 16 residues, both ends counted. CDR3 in amino acids: CATSDFGAGRNNEQFF.

This clonotype was seen a few times. The chain combines TRBV4-2 with TRBJ1-2, with TRBD1 as a possible D gene (5 bases). The CDR3 runs 14 residues. Trimming left V 3 bases short and J 2 bases short, with 10 bases between. Germline V gene sequence: CDR1 LGHNA, CDR2 YNFKEQ. Written as DNA, the CDR3 is TGTGCCAGCAGCCAGGGGGATGGGAACTATGGCTACACCTTC. Translating gives CASSQGDGNYGYTF.

This chain uses TRBV19 with TRBJ2-3; a possible D gene is TRBD2 (6 bases). This CDR3 contains 16 residues. The ends were cut back, 0 bases at V and 8 bases at J, with 18 bases in the middle. In germline, CDR1 is LNHDA, CDR2 SQIVND (reference sequence). The CDR3 region is CASSIDLAGGSGTQYF. The CDR3 bases are TGTGCCAGTAGTATAGATCTAGCAGGAGGGTCCGGTACGCAGTATTTT.

The CDR3 nucleotides are TGTGCCACCAGTAGTGGGGGGGAGGGCACTGAAGCTTTCTTT. It encodes CATSSGGEGTEAFF. The chain carries TRBV24-1 and TRBJ1-1; tentatively, D is TRBD1 (5 bases). Germline V gene sequence: CDR1 KGHDR, CDR2 SFDVKD. The V gene lost 6 bases and the J gene lost 4 bases, with 14 bases spanning the gap. This CDR3 has 14 residues.

This clonotype was observed a few times. The genes are TRBV20-1 and TRBJ2-7; D is possibly TRBD1 (6 bases). V lost 4 bases to trimming and J lost 3 bases, with 10 bases between them. Germline V gene sequence: CDR1 DFQATT, CDR2 SNEGSKA (reference sequence). The CDR3 is 12 amino acids. The CDR3 reads CSAKLQGYEQYF. The CDR3 DNA follows: TGCAGTGCTAAGCTACAGGGCTACGAGCAGTACTTC.

In this sample, this clonotype turned up a few times. The rearrangement links TRBV20-1 to TRBJ2-7; 11 bases are shared with TRBD1. Trimming at V came to 5 bases and at J to 2 bases, leaving 5 bases not matched to a gene. Germline V gene lookup returns CDR1 DFQATT and CDR2 SNEGSKA (reference sequence). CDR3 size: 14 residues. The CDR3: CSAYPGQGAYEQYF. CDR3 sequence (DNA): TGCAGTGCTTACCCGGGACAGGGGGCCTACGAGCAGTACTTC.

This clonotype was counted many times. The chain links TRBV4-1 to TRBJ2-1; D possibly corresponds to TRBD1 (5 bases). The CDR3 length is 17 residues. Germline CDR1 MGHRA, CDR2 YSYEKL. V lost 4 bases to trimming and J lost 4 bases, with 20 bases between them. CDR3 amino acids: CASSPYGAGDGYNEQFF. In nucleotides, the CDR3 is TGCGCCAGCAGCCCTTATGGGGCAGGAGATGGGTACAATGAGCAGTTCTTC.

This clonotype was recorded many times. V usage is TRBV6-5 and J usage is TRBJ2-7; the D gene is possibly TRBD2 (5 bases). CDR3 length: 11 amino acids. V lost 5 bases and J 5 bases, leaving 7 bases between the germline ends. Germline V gene sequence: CDR1 MNHEY, CDR2 SVGAGI. In DNA form, the CDR3 reads TGTGCCAGCAGTACGGGAAACGAGCAGTACTTC. Protein product: CASSTGNEQYF.

V usage is TRBV5-1 and J usage is TRBJ1-2; 8 nucleotides line up with TRBD1. CDR1 and CDR2 from the germline V gene are SGHRS and YFSETQ. CDR3 length: 16 amino acids. V lost 4 bases to trimming and J lost 1 base; unmatched junction nucleotides: 9. DNA of the CDR3: TGCGCCAGCAGCCCGAGAGGGGACAGGAATAACTATGGCTACACCTTC. Its protein is CASSPRGDRNNYGYTF.

The sample holds many counts of this clonotype. The chain uses TRBV12-3 or TRBV12-4 and TRBJ2-2; tentatively, D is TRBD2 (6 bases). The CDR3 extends over 17 amino acids. V lost 1 base and J lost 5, with 17 bases in between. CDR3 amino acids: CASSLGLAEGWTGELFF. In DNA form, the CDR3 reads TGTGCCAGCAGTTTAGGGTTGGCGGAGGGATGGACCGGGGAGCTGTTTTTT.

The CDR3 nucleotides are TGTGCCAGCACTCTGGGCGCAGGGCGACCAATGAACACTGAAGCTTTCTTT. Translated: CASTLGAGRPMNTEAFF. This chain connects TRBV5-6 to TRBJ1-1, with D perhaps matching TRBD1 (5 bases). The germline V gene encodes CDR1 SGHDT and CDR2 YYEEEE. V was trimmed by 6 bases and J by 0 bases, leaving 21 bases between them. The CDR3 is 17 residues long.

This clonotype has ten or more counts. The rearrangement links TRBV2 to TRBJ1-1; the D gene is possibly TRBD1 (5 bases). The V gene's germline CDR1 is SNHLY and CDR2 FYNNEI. V lost 3 bases and J lost 6, with 11 bases in between. The CDR3 runs 13 residues. Here the CDR3 DNA reads TGTGCCAGCAGTGAGGTTCAGGGCGCTGAAGCTTTCTTT. It codes for CASSEVQGAEAFF.

This clonotype was seen more than once but under ten times. The V call is TRBV7-9, the J call TRBJ2-7; TRBD2 is a possible D gene (6 bases). In germline, CDR1 is SEHNR, CDR2 FQNEAQ (reference sequence). V gave up 3 bases and J gave up 5 bases, with 11 bases separating them. There are 13 residues in the CDR3. This CDR3 reads CASSLEGMDEQYF. CDR3 in DNA: TGTGCCAGCAGCTTGGAGGGGATGGACGAGCAGTACTTC.

In its sample, this clonotype was seen many times. The V gene is TRBV12-3 or TRBV12-4, the J gene TRBJ2-7, with D maybe TRBD2 (7 bases). The CDR3 runs 14 residues. Between the trimmed V and J ends, which lost 7 bases and 2 bases, there was a span of 15 bases. CDR3 region: CASNLGGAAYEQYF. For the CDR3, the DNA is TGTGCCAGCAACCTGGGGGGGGCGGCCTACGAGCAGTACTTC.

CDR3 sequence: CSAIRDRNNQPQHF. As DNA, the CDR3 is TGCAGTGCCATTCGGGACAGGAACAATCAGCCCCAGCATTTT. This chain joins TRBV20-1 and TRBJ1-5, with 8 bases aligning to TRBD1. The V gene end was trimmed by 6 bases and the J gene end by 3 bases; junction bases not matched to a gene: 7. The germline V gene has CDR1 DFQATT and CDR2 SNEGSKA (reference sequence). The CDR3 length is 14 residues.

The chain combines TRBV7-2 with TRBJ2-3; D might be TRBD1 (6 bases). CDR3 length: 15 amino acids. The ends were cut back, 2 bases at V and 0 bases at J, with 9 bases in the middle. The germline V gene encodes CDR1 SGHTA and CDR2 FQGNSA. The CDR3 DNA follows: TGTGCCAGCAGCTTAACGACAGGAAGCACAGATACGCAGTATTTT. Translated: CASSLTTGSTDTQYF.

The J gene is TRBJ2-1, the V gene TRBV5-1, with D possibly being TRBD2 (6 bases). Germline V gene lookup returns CDR1 SGHRS and CDR2 YFSETQ. There are 14 residues in the CDR3. Trimming cost V 0 bases and J 6 bases, with 10 bases left between them. Here the CDR3 reads CASSLGDSTNEQFF. For the CDR3, the DNA is TGCGCCAGCAGCTTGGGGGACTCCACCAATGAGCAGTTCTTC.

This clonotype occurred a few times. The chain uses TRBV6-1 and TRBJ2-3, with 7 bases matching TRBD1. The V gene's germline CDR1 is MNHNS and CDR2 SASEGT. Trimming cost V 2 bases and J 3 bases; bases outside gene matches: 5. This CDR3 comprises 15 residues. CDR3 region: CASSEKRGPTDTQYF. The CDR3, as DNA: TGTGCCAGCAGTGAAAAGAGGGGGCCTACAGATACGCAGTATTTT.

There are many counts of this clonotype. This sequence joins TRBV7-2 and TRBJ2-4, with no clear D. CDR3 size: 17 residues. Looked up from germline, CDR1 is SGHTA and CDR2 is FQGNSA. Trimming stripped 1 base from V and 0 bases from J, with 13 bases between. CDR3 protein: CASSLVGSTLAKNIQYF. The CDR3 DNA follows: TGTGCCAGCAGCTTAGTAGGATCGACACTAGCCAAAAACATTCAGTACTTC.

There are a few counts of this clonotype. The V call is TRBV14, the J call TRBJ2-1, with TRBD2 identical over 13 bases. The CDR3 is 17 amino acids. Germline V gene sequence: CDR1 SGHDN, CDR2 FVKESK. With 3 bases clipped from V and 8 bases from J, the junction kept 10 bases outside the gene matches. In nucleotides, the CDR3 is TGTGCCAGCAGCCATATTCCGGGACTAGCGGGACTTGATGAGCAGTTCTTC. Its protein product is CASSHIPGLAGLDEQFF.

This clonotype was counted between two and nine times. The rearrangement uses TRBV30 and TRBJ1-4; the D is unclear. Trimming cost V 0 bases and J 0 bases, with 11 bases left between them. Germline V gene lookup returns CDR1 GTSNPN and CDR2 SVGIG (reference sequence). This CDR3 has 16 amino acids. The CDR3 DNA sequence: TGTGCCTGGAGTGTACAACGACGGCCAACTAATGAAAAACTGTTTTTT. Encoded protein: CAWSVQRRPTNEKLFF.

This clonotype was found many times. J is TRBJ2-3 and V is TRBV7-3; possible D gene TRBD2, 6 bases. Germline V gives CDR1 SGHTA, CDR2 FQGTGA. Trimming left V 3 bases short and J 6 bases short, with 13 bases between. There are 14 residues in the CDR3. The DNA of the CDR3 is TGTGCCAGCAGCTTGGGGGGAGTGACGGATACGCAGTATTTT. This codes for CASSLGGVTDTQYF. Full variable domain (rest looked up from reference TRBV7-3 and TRBJ2-3): GAGVSQTPSNKVTEKGKYVELRCDPISGHTALYWYRQSLGQGPEFLIYFQGTGAADDSGLPNDRFFAVRPEGSVSTLKIQRTERGDSAVYLCASSLGGVTDTQYFGPGTRLTVL.

This clonotype was seen only a few times. The rearrangement uses TRBV20-1 and TRBJ2-4; 9 bases fit TRBD2. Germline CDR1 DFQATT, CDR2 SNEGSKA (reference sequence). J lost 0 bases, V lost 3 bases, and 12 bases had no gene match. The CDR3 runs 18 residues. CDR3 loop: CSASRIGTSPLAKNIQYF. DNA for the CDR3: TGCAGTGCTAGTAGGATAGGGACTAGCCCATTAGCCAAAAACATTCAGTACTTC.

The rearrangement uses TRBV7-9 and TRBJ1-1, with a possible D match to TRBD1 (5 bases). Germline CDR1 reads SEHNR; CDR2 reads FQNEAQ (reference sequence). This CDR3 spans 12 amino acids. V lost 6 bases and J 6 bases, leaving 11 bases between the germline ends. This chain's CDR3 is CASRGSGSEAFF. The CDR3 coding sequence is TGTGCCAGCAGAGGGTCAGGGTCTGAAGCTTTCTTT.

The chain joins TRBV7-9 to TRBJ2-5, with 7 bases lining up with TRBD2. The CDR3 runs to 17 residues. V was clipped by 11 bases and J by 0 bases; unmatched bases: 18. Germline loops: CDR1 SEHNR, CDR2 FQNEAQ (reference sequence). CDR3 loop: CAANPVVPSGNQETQYF. DNA for the CDR3: TGTGCCGCCAACCCGGTGGTGCCTAGCGGTAACCAAGAGACCCAGTACTTC.